What follows describes a single T cell receptor (beta chain). The sample belongs to a study of T-cell reconstitution after alpha-beta-depleted transplantation in children. Unique molecular identifiers were used in preparing the TCRbeta library. TCRdb analysed the PCR reads with MiXCR anew, one entry per CDR3 protein. Here the sample spans fewer than 1 million distinct CDR3 sequences, under 20% being singletons. Deletions cut 7 bases from V and 0 bases from J, with 12 bases between. CDR1 MDHEN and CDR2 SYDVKM come from the germline V gene. The CDR3 runs 14 residues. This TCR derives from a male patient between 10 and 17 years old who had a stem cell transplant for acute lymphoblastic leukemia, so the T cells may come from the graft donor. The chain combines TRBV28 with TRBJ2-5; D unclear. The sample was PBMCs, mostly from graft donor cells, taken 360 days after TCRalphabeta/CD19-depleted stem cell transplant. CDR3: CASKVHSYQETQYF. The CDR3 DNA sequence: TGTGCCAGCAAAGTCCACTCGTACCAAGAGACCCAGTACTTC.